The present TCR beta chain was sequenced within a study of vaccination effects on CD4 cells after COVID-19. Findings and limits, study-wide: Vaccine- and infection-induced clones showed marked clonal contraction late following vaccination. The study got few convalescent patients and did not collect any early post-infection timepoints.

V gave up 4 bases and J gave up 2 bases, with 14 bases separating them. Per the germline V gene, CDR1 is SGHAT and CDR2 is FQNNGV. The CDR3 has 15 amino acids. Regarding this clone: Its antigen is still unknown.

Pools of viral peptides were used by the ViraFEST assay to expand antigen-specific CD4+ T cells ahead of sequencing. Subsequent to roughly 9 days of culture, CD4+ T cells were isolated. Sequencing was performed with immunoSEQ multiplex PCR; in TCRdb, only in-frame clones are kept and a portion is missing. This table has approximately 82,000 clones, 70% to 75% appearing once. The material was CD4+ T cells from PBMCs cultured with HCoV-229E spike peptides, obtained before COVID-19 vaccination. This chain uses TRBV11-2 with TRBJ2-5; D is tentatively TRBD1 or TRBD2 (6 bases each). The sequence derives from a human donor who received a COVID-19 vaccine. The CDR3 region is CASSSSTGTQETQYF. The DNA of the CDR3 is TGTGCCAGCAGCTCATCAACAGGGACTCAAGAGACCCAGTACTTC.